Listed below are T cell receptor beta chains from one sample, sequenced in a study of cytomegalovirus exposure and HLA in healthy donors. Using immunoSEQ multiplex PCR, the repertoire was profiled, and TCRdb retains in-frame clones only, with some absent. The sample includes 95,000 to 120,000 clones, approximately 85% of them seen just once. The specimen sequenced was PBMCs. These receptors were taken from a woman under 30 in good health and CMV-seronegative. The CDR3 runs from the conserved cysteine through the conserved F or W. Fields, in order: V gene, J gene, clone size, D gene, CDR3 protein, CDR3 DNA. D genes are given only for firm matches. The size of a clone is reported for some rows only, either as once, few or many, or as a class for expanded clones.

TRBV25-1,TRBJ2-7,.,TRBD1,CASSEYGPTGYEQYF,TGTGCCAGCAGTGAATACGGCCCGACAGGGTACGAGCAGTACTTC
TRBV7-8,TRBJ2-7,.,.,CASSLASHPRGYEQYF,TGTGCCAGCAGCTTAGCGAGCCACCCTAGGGGCTACGAGCAGTACTTC
TRBV18,TRBJ1-3,few,.,CASSPQSTGNTIYF,TGTGCCAGCTCCCCTCAGTCGACTGGAAACACCATATATTTT
TRBV11-2,TRBJ1-6,.,.,CASSPQVNNSPLHF,TGTGCCAGCAGCCCCCAGGTTAATAATTCACCCCTCCACTTT
TRBV5-6,TRBJ2-5,.,TRBD1,CASSLKGEGAQETQYF,TGTGCCAGCAGCTTGAAGGGTGAGGGGGCACAAGAGACCCAGTACTTC
TRBV9,TRBJ1-6,.,TRBD1,CASSHGTAGLNSPLHF,TGTGCCAGCAGCCACGGGACAGCCGGTCTTAATTCACCCCTCCACTTT
TRBV2,TRBJ2-7,few,TRBD2,CASSERRGAGEQYF,TGTGCCAGCAGTGAACGGCGGGGGGCTGGCGAGCAGTACTTC
TRBV13,TRBJ2-3,.,.,CASSLPGLSTDTQYF,TGTGCCAGCAGCCTCCCTGGACTTAGCACAGATACGCAGTATTTT
TRBV25-1,TRBJ1-1,few,.,CASSATRGGNTEAFF,TGTGCCAGCAGTGCAACCCGAGGGGGGAACACTGAAGCTTTCTTT
TRBV7-2,TRBJ2-3,.,TRBD2,CASSLGLAGSTDTQYF,TGTGCCAGCAGCCTCGGACTAGCGGGGAGCACAGATACGCAGTATTTT
TRBV6-1,TRBJ2-1,.,.,CASGQDYYNEQFF,TGTGCCAGCGGGCAGGACTACTACAATGAGCAGTTCTTC
TRBV5-1,TRBJ2-7,.,TRBD1,CASSPLGTASYEQYF,TGCGCCAGCAGCCCTCTCGGGACAGCCTCCTACGAGCAGTACTTC
TRBV30,TRBJ2-5,.,TRBD2,CAWSPGGLAAFETQYF,TGTGCCTGGAGCCCCGGCGGACTAGCCGCGTTTGAGACCCAGTACTTC
TRBV5-8,TRBJ1-6,.,.,CASSDYSPLHF,TGTGCCTCTAGCGACTACTCACCCCTCCACTTT
TRBV30,TRBJ1-1,.,.,CAHGPGTEAFF,TGTGCCCACGGTCCAGGCACTGAAGCTTTCTTT
TRBV19,TRBJ1-1,.,.,CASSTLGGTEAFF,TGTGCCAGTAGTACCCTGGGGGGCACTGAAGCTTTCTTT
TRBV5-1,TRBJ1-5,.,.,CASSREGPNQPQHF,TGCGCCAGCAGTCGCGAGGGTCCCAATCAGCCCCAGCATTTT
TRBV2,TRBJ1-1,.,.,CASRERWMNTEAFF,TGTGCCAGCCGGGAGCGGTGGATGAACACTGAAGCTTTCTTT
TRBV13,TRBJ2-7,.,.,CASSLGGGASYEQYF,TGTGCCAGCAGCTTAGGTGGGGGGGCGTCCTACGAGCAGTACTTC
TRBV7-9,TRBJ2-7,.,TRBD1,CASSPPGTGGHEQYF,TGTGCCAGCAGCCCCCCTGGGACAGGGGGTCACGAGCAGTACTTC
TRBV19,TRBJ1-5,.,TRBD1,CASSWDTGGRNQPQHF,TGTGCCAGTAGTTGGGATACAGGGGGCCGCAATCAGCCCCAGCATTTT
TRBV6-1,TRBJ1-2,.,TRBD1,CASTLTGYGYTF,TGTGCCAGCACACTGACAGGGTATGGCTACACCTTC
TRBV7-6,TRBJ1-1,.,.,CASSTGGGVAEAFF,TGTGCCAGCAGCACTGGGGGGGGAGTGGCTGAAGCTTTCTTT
TRBV9,TRBJ2-5,.,.,CASSSRGDQLGTQYF,TGTGCCAGCAGCTCCAGGGGGGACCAGCTAGGGACCCAGTACTTC
TRBV28,TRBJ2-7,.,.,CASGIFGEQYF,TGTGCCAGCGGAATCTTCGGGGAGCAGTACTTC
TRBV27,TRBJ1-2,once,TRBD1,CASRGTGGGYGYTF,TGTGCCAGCAGGGGGACAGGGGGAGGCTATGGCTACACCTTC
TRBV11-2,TRBJ2-7,.,.,CASTPGESYEQYF,TGTGCCAGCACCCCCGGAGAGTCCTACGAGCAGTACTTC
TRBV29-1,TRBJ1-2,.,TRBD1,CSVGVGQGANYGYTF,TGCAGCGTTGGGGTCGGACAGGGAGCTAACTATGGCTACACCTTC
TRBV9,TRBJ2-1,once,.,CASSVPSMSSYNEQFF,TGTGCCAGCAGCGTACCCTCTATGAGCTCCTACAATGAGCAGTTCTTC
TRBV9,TRBJ1-1,.,.,CASSVGLEYTEAFF,TGTGCCAGCAGCGTAGGGTTAGAATACACTGAAGCTTTCTTT
TRBV28,TRBJ2-1,.,TRBD1,CASRRTGGSEQFF,TGTGCCAGCAGAAGGACAGGGGGCTCTGAGCAGTTCTTC
TRBV30,TRBJ2-3,.,TRBD2,CAWSVLLVAGGPGTDTQYF,TGTGCCTGGAGTGTTTTATTGGTAGCGGGGGGGCCGGGCACAGATACGCAGTATTTT
TRBV4-1,TRBJ1-1,few,.,CASSQDGYEAFF,TGCGCCAGCAGCCAAGACGGGTATGAAGCTTTCTTT
TRBV5-1,TRBJ1-3,.,.,CASSLQGGAGNTIYF,TGCGCCAGCAGCTTGCAAGGGGGGGCTGGAAACACCATATATTTT
TRBV7-6,TRBJ2-2,.,.,CASSLVRATGELFF,TGTGCCAGCAGCTTGGTCAGGGCCACCGGGGAGCTGTTTTTT
TRBV9,TRBJ2-7,.,TRBD1,CASSVDDRGYEQYF,TGTGCCAGCAGCGTAGACGACAGGGGCTACGAGCAGTACTTC
TRBV28,TRBJ1-2,.,.,CASSLARPPYGYTF,TGTGCCAGCAGTTTAGCCAGGCCCCCCTATGGCTACACCTTC
TRBV29-1,TRBJ1-1,.,.,CSVEDSLSTEAFF,TGCAGCGTTGAGGACAGCCTAAGCACTGAAGCTTTCTTT
TRBV12-5,TRBJ2-1,.,TRBD2,CASGDGLAGVTEQFF,TGTGCTAGTGGGGACGGACTAGCGGGTGTGACTGAGCAGTTCTTC
TRBV5-1,TRBJ2-1,.,.,CASSKTGEDEQFF,TGCGCCAGCAGCAAAACAGGGGAGGATGAGCAGTTCTTC
TRBV4-1,TRBJ2-1,.,.,CASSQFGASAYNEQFF,TGCGCCAGCAGCCAGTTTGGAGCTAGCGCCTACAATGAGCAGTTCTTC
TRBV6-5,TRBJ2-5,few,.,CASSRQVQETQYF,TGTGCCAGCAGTCGACAAGTACAAGAGACCCAGTACTTC
TRBV4-1,TRBJ1-5,.,.,CASSQVFRRADSNQPQHF,TGCGCCAGCAGCCAAGTATTTAGGAGGGCAGATAGCAATCAGCCCCAGCATTTT
TRBV25-1,TRBJ1-4,.,TRBD1,CASSELLGQAEKLFF,TGTGCCAGCAGTGAGTTGCTCGGACAGGCTGAAAAACTGTTTTTT
TRBV10-3,TRBJ2-7,.,TRBD1,CAIRPGQGPYEQYF,TGTGCCATCAGACCCGGACAGGGCCCCTACGAGCAGTACTTC
TRBV7-9,TRBJ1-2,.,.,CASSLIPVTGYGYTF,TGTGCCAGCAGCTTAATCCCGGTAACAGGGTATGGCTACACCTTC
TRBV5-1,TRBJ2-5,.,TRBD1,CASSLASTGGETQYF,TGCGCCAGCAGCTTGGCTTCGACAGGGGGCGAGACCCAGTACTTC
TRBV5-5,TRBJ2-7,.,.,CASSLSRVYSYEQYF,TGTGCCAGCAGCCTATCCAGGGTTTACTCCTACGAGCAGTACTTC
TRBV21-1,TRBJ2-2,.,.,CASSKAGNSGGACGELFF,TGTGCCAGCAGCAAAGCAGGGAACAGCGGGGGGGCCTGCGGGGAGCTGTTTTTT
TRBV18,TRBJ1-1,.,.,CASSPAGGAGTEAFF,TGTGCCAGCTCACCGGCGGGGGGGGCGGGCACTGAAGCTTTCTTT
TRBV30,TRBJ1-5,.,TRBD1,CAWSVRISDRGEPQHF,TGTGCCTGGAGTGTAAGAATCTCGGACAGGGGGGAACCCCAGCATTTT